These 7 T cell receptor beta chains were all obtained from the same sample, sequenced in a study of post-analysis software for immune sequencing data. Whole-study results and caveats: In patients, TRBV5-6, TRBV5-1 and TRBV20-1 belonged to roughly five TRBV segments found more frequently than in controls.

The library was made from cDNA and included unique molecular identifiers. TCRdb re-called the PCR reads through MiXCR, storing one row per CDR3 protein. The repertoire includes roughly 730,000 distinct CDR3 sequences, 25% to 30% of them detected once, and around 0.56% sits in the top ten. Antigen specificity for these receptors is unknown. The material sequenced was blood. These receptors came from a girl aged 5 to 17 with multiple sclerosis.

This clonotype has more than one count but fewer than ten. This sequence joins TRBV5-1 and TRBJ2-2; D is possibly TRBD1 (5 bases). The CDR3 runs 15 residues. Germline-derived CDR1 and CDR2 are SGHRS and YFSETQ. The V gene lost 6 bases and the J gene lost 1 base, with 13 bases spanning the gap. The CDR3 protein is CASTWTSLNTGELFF. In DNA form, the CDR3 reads TGCGCCAGCACCTGGACAAGCTTGAACACCGGGGAGCTGTTTTTT.

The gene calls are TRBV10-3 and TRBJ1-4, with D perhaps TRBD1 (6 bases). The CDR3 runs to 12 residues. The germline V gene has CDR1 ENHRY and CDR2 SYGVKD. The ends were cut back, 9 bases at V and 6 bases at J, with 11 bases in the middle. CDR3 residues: CAIRTEDEKLFF. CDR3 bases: TGTGCCATAAGGACAGAAGATGAAAAACTGTTTTTT.

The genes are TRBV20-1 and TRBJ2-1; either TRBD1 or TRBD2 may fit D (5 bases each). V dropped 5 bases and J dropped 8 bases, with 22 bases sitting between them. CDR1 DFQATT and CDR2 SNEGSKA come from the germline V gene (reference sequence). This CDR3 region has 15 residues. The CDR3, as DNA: TGCAGTGCTCCTCACCCGGGACCCGCCGCCGATGAGCAGTTCTTC. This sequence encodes CSAPHPGPAADEQFF.

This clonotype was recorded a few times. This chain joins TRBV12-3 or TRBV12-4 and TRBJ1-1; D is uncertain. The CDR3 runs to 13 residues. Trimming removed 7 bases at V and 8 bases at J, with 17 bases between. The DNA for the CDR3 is TGTGCCAGCACCCCCGGGCGGCGTGCGGAAGCTTTCTTT. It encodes CASTPGRRAEAFF.

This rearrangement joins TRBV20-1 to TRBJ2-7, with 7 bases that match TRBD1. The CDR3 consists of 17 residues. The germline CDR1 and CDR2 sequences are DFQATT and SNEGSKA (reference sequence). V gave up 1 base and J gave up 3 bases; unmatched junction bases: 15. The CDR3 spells CSARGIQGRTGYYEQYF. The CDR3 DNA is TGCAGTGCTAGAGGGATCCAGGGCAGGACAGGATACTACGAGCAGTACTTC.

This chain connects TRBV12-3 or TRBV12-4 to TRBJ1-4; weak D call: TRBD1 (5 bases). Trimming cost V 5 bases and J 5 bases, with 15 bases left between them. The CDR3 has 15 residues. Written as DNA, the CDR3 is TGTGCCAGCAGTCCCCGGGGGGAGGGGAATGAAAAACTGTTTTTT. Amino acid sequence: CASSPRGEGNEKLFF.

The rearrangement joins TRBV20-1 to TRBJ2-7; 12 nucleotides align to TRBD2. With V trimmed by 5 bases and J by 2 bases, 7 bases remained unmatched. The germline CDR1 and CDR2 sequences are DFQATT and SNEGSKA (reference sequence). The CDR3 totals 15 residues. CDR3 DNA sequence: TGCAGTGCTCCCACACTAGCGGGAGGTCCCTACGAGCAGTACTTC. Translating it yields CSAPTLAGGPYEQYF.